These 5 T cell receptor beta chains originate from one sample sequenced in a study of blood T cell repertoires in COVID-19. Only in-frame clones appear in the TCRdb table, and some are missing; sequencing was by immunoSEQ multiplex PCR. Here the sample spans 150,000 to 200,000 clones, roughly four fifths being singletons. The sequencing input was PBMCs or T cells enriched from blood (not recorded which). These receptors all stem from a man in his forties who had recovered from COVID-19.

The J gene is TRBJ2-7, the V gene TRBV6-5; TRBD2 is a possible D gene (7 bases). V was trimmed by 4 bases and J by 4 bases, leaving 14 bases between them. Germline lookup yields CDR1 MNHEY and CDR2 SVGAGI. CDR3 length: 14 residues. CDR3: CASSFAGARYEQYF. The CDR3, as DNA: TGTGCCAGCAGTTTCGCGGGGGCACGTTACGAGCAGTACTTC.

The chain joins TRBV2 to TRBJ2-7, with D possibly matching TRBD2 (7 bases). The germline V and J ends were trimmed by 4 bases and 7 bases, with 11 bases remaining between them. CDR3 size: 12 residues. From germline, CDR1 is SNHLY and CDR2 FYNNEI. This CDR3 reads CASSARGAEQYF. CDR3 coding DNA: TGTGCCAGCAGTGCTCGGGGGGCTGAGCAGTACTTC.

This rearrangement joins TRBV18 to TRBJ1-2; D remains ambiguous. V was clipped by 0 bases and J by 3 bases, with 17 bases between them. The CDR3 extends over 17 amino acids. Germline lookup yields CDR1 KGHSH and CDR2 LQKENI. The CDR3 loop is CASSPPFPVRGDYGYTF. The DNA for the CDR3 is TGTGCCAGCTCACCACCGTTTCCGGTACGGGGTGACTATGGCTACACCTTC.

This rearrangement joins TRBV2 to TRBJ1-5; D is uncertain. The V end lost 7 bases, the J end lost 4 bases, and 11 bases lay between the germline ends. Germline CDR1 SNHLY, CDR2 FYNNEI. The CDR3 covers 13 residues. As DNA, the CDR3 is TGTGCCAGCAACGAGCGGGAGAATCAGCCCCAGCATTTT. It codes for CASNERENQPQHF.

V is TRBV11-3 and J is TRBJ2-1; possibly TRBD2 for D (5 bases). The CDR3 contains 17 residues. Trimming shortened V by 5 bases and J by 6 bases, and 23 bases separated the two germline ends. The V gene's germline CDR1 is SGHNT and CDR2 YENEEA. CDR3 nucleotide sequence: TGTGCCAGCAGCCCACCAAAACTGGACTCCCAGATCAATGAGCAGTTCTTC. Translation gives CASSPPKLDSQINEQFF.